The T cell receptor beta chain under discussion was sequenced for a study of early T cells in non-severe SARS-CoV-2 infection. General observations from the study: The VDJdb matching leaned toward anti-spike CD8 responses and overlooked private and CD4 specificities.

From germline, CDR1 is MNHNY and CDR2 SVGAGI (reference sequence). The CDR3 loop spans 12 amino acids. J lost 14 bases, V lost 5 bases, and 11 bases had no gene match. This clonotype was picked up many times. Its antigen remains unknown. Researchers attached unique molecular identifiers to individual cDNA molecules. TCRdb reprocessed the 5' RACE reads with MiXCR, giving one entry per CDR3 protein. Here the sample spans 55,000 to 75,000 distinct CDR3 sequences, around 13% being singletons. The receptor comes from an adult who was a healthcare worker with PCR-confirmed SARS-CoV-2 infection or an uninfected control (not recorded which). The sequenced sample consisted of whole blood. The chain couples TRBV6-6 to TRBJ2-5; 7 nucleotides align to TRBD2. CDR3 amino acids: CASSNAGTTNYF. The CDR3 DNA is TGTGCCAGCAGTAACGCCGGGACTACCAACTACTTC.